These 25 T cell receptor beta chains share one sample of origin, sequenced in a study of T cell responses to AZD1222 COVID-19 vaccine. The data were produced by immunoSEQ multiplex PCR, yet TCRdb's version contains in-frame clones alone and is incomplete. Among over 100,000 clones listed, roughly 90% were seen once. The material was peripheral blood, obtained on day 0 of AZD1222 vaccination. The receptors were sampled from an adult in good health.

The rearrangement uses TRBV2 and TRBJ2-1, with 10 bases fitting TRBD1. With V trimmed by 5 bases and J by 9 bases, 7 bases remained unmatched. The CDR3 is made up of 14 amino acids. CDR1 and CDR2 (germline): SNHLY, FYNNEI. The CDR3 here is CASSFPGQGFEQFF. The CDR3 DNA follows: TGTGCCAGCAGTTTTCCGGGACAGGGGTTTGAGCAGTTCTTC.

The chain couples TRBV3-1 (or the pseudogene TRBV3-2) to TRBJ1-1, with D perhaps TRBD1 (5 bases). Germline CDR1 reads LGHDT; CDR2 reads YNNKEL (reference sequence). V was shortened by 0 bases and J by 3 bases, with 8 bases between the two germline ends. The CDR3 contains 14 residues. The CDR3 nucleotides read TGTGCCAGCAGCCAAGAGGGGCGGGACACTGAAGCTTTCTTT. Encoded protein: CASSQEGRDTEAFF.

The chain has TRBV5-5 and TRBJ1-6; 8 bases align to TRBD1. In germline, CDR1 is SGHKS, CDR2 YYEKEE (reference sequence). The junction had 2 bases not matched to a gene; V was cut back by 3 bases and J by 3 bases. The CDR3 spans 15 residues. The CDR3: CASSSGTGYNSPLHF. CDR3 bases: TGTGCCAGCAGCTCCGGGACAGGCTATAATTCACCCCTCCACTTT.

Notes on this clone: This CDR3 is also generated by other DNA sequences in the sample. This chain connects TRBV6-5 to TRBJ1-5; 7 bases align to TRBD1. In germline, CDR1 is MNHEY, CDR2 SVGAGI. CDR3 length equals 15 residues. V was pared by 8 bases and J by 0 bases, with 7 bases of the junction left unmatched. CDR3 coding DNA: TGTGCCAGCTCTCGGACAGGCGATAGCAATCAGCCCCAGCATTTT. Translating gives CASSRTGDSNQPQHF.

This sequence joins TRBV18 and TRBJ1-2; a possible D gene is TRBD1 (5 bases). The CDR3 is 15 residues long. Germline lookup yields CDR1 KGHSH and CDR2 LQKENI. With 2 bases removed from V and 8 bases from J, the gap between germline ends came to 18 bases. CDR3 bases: TGTGCCAGCTCACCAACAAAAGGGACCACCTTGGGCTACACCTTC. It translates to CASSPTKGTTLGYTF.

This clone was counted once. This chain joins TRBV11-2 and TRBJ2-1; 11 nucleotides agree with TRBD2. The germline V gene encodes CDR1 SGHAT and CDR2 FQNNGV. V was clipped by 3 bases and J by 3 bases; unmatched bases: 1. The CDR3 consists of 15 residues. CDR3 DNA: TGTGCCAGCAGCTTGGGGACTAGCGGCTACAATGAGCAGTTCTTC. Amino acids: CASSLGTSGYNEQFF. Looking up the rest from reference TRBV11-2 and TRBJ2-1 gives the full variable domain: EAGVAQSPRYKIIEKRQSVAFWCNPISGHATLYWYQQILGQGPKLLIQFQNNGVVDDSQLPKDRFSAERLKGVDSTLKIQPAKLEDSAVYLCASSLGTSGYNEQFFGPGTRLTVL.

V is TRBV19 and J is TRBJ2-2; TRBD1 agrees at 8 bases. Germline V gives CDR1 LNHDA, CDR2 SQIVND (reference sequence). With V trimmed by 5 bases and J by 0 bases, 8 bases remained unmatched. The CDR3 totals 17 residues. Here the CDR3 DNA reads TGTGCCAGTAGTGTCAGGACAGGGCGCCCGAACACCGGGGAGCTGTTTTTT. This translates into CASSVRTGRPNTGELFF.

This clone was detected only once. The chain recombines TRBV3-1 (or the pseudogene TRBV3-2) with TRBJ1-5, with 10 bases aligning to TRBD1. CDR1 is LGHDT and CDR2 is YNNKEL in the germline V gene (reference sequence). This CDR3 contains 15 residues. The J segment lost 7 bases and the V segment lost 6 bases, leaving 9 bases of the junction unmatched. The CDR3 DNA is TGTGCCAGCAGTCGAAGCGGGACAGGGGTCCAGCCCCAGCATTTT. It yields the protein CASSRSGTGVQPQHF.

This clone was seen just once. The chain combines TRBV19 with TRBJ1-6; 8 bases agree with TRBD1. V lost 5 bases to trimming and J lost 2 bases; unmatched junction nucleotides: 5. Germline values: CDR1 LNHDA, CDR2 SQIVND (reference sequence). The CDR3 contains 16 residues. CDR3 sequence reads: CASSAQGAAYNSPLHF. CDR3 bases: TGTGCCAGTAGTGCCCAGGGGGCGGCCTATAATTCACCCCTCCACTTT.

CDR3 DNA sequence: TGTGCCAGCAAGAGTAGCGGCTACGAGCAGTACTTC. Translating gives CASKSSGYEQYF. J is TRBJ2-7 and V is TRBV2; TRBD2 might be the D (6 bases). The CDR3 spans 12 residues. Trimming removed 7 bases from V and 3 bases from J, with 10 bases in between. The germline CDR1 and CDR2 sequences are SNHLY and FYNNEI. The full variable domain, its missing parts supplied by reference TRBV2 and TRBJ2-7, is EPEVTQTPSHQVTQMGQEVILRCVPISNHLYFYWYRQILGQKVEFLVSFYNNEISEKSEIFDDQFSVERPDGSNFTLKIRSTKLEDSAMYFCASKSSGYEQYFGPGTRLTVT.

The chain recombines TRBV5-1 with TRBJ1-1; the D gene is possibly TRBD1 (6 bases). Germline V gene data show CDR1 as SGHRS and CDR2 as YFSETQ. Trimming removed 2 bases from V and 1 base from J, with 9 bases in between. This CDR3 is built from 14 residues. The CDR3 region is CASSFGTPNTEAFF. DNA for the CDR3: TGCGCCAGCAGCTTCGGGACACCGAACACTGAAGCTTTCTTT.

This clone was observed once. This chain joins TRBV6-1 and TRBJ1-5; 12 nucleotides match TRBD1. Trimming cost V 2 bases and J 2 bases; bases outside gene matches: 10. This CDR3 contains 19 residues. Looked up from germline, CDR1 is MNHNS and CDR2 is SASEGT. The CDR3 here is CASSEPGQGAFIGNQPQHF. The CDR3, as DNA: TGTGCCAGCAGTGAACCGGGACAGGGGGCCTTCATAGGCAATCAGCCCCAGCATTTT.

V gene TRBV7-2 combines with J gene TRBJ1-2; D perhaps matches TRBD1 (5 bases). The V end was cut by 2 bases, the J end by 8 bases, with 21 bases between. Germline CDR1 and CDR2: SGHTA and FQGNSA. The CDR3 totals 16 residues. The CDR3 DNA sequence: TGTGCCAGCAGCTTATTTCTTCTGGGTCAGGGCGGCGGCTACACCTTC. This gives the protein CASSLFLLGQGGGYTF.

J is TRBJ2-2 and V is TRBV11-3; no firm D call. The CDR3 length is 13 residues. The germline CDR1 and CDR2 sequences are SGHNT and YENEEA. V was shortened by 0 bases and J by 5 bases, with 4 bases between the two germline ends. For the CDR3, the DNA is TGTGCCAGCAGCTTAGAGCAGACCGGGGAGCTGTTTTTT. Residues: CASSLEQTGELFF.

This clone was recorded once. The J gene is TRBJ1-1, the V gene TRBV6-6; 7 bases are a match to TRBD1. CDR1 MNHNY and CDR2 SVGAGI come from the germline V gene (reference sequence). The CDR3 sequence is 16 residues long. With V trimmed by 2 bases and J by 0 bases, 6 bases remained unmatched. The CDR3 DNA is TGTGCCAGCAGTTACCGACAGGGCCCTATGAACACTGAAGCTTTCTTT. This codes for CASSYRQGPMNTEAFF.

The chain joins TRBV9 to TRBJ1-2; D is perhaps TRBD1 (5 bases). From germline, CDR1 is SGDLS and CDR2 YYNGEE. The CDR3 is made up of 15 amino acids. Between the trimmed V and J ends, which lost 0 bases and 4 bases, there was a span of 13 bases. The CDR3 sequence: CASSVDGGRAYGYTF. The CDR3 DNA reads TGTGCCAGCAGCGTAGATGGGGGGAGGGCCTATGGCTACACCTTC.

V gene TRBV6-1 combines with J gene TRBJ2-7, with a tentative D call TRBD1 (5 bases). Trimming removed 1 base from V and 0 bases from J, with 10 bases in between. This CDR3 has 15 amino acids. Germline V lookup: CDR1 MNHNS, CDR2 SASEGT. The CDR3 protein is CASSEGWGYSYEQYV. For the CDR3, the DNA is TGTGCCAGCAGTGAAGGGTGGGGCTACTCCTACGAGCAGTACGTC.

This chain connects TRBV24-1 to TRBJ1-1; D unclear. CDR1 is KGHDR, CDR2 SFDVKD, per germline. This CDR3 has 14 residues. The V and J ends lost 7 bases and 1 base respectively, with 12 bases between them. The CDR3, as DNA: TGTGCCACCAGGGCCGGTGGCTCGAACACTGAAGCTTTCTTT. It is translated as CATRAGGSNTEAFF.

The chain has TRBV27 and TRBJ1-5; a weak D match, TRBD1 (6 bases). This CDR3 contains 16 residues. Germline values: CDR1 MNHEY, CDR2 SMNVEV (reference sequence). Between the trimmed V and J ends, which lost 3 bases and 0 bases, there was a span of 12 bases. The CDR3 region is CASSFPGGYSNQPQHF. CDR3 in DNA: TGTGCCAGCAGTTTTCCGGGGGGCTATAGCAATCAGCCCCAGCATTTT.

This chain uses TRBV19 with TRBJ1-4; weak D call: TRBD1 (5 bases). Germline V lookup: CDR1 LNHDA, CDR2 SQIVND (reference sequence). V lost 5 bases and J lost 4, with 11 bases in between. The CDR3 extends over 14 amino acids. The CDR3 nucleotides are TGTGCCAGTAGTTCCGGGACCCTTAATGAAAAACTGTTTTTT. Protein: CASSSGTLNEKLFF.

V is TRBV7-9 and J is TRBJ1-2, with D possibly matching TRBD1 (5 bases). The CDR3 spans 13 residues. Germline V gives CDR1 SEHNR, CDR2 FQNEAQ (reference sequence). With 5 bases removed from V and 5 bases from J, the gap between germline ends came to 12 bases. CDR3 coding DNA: TGTGCCAGCAGCGGCAGGGAAACTTATGGCTACACCTTC. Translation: CASSGRETYGYTF.

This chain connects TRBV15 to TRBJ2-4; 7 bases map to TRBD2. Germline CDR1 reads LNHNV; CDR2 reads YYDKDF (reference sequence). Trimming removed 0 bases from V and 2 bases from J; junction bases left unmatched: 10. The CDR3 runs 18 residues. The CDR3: CATSRDAPREGSKNIQYF. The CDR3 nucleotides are TGTGCCACCAGCAGAGATGCTCCCAGGGAGGGTTCCAAAAACATTCAGTACTTC.

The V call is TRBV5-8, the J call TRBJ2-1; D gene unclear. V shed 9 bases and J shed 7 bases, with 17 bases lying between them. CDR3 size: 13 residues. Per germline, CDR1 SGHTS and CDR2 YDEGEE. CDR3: CATSRKLGNEQFF. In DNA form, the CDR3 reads TGTGCCACCTCTCGGAAGCTGGGGAATGAGCAGTTCTTC.

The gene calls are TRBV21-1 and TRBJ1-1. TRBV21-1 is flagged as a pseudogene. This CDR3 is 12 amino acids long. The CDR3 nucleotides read TGTGCCAGCAGCAAAGGGAGGGGCGCAGCTTTCTTT. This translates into CASSKGRGAAFF.

The CDR3: CASSHTSGGGSHTDTQYF. In DNA form, the CDR3 reads TGTGCCAGCAGCCACACTAGCGGAGGAGGGTCTCACACAGATACGCAGTATTTT. The chain uses TRBV3-1 (or the pseudogene TRBV3-2) and TRBJ2-3; TRBD2 matches 8 bases. The germline V gene encodes CDR1 LGHDT and CDR2 YNNKEL (reference sequence). This CDR3 comprises 18 residues. J lost 2 bases, V lost 3 bases, and 13 bases had no gene match.